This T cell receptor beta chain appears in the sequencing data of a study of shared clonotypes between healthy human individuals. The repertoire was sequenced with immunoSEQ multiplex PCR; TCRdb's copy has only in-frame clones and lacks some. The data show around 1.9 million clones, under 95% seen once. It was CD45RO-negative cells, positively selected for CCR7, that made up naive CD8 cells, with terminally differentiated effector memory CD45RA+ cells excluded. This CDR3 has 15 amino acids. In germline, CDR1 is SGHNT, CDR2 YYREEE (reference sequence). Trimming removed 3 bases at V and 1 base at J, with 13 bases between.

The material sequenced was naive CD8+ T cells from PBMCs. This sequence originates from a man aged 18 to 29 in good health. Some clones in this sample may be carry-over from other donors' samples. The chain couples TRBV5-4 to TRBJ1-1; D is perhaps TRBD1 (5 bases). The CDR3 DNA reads TGTGCCAGCAGCTGGGGCCCGACTCAGAACACTGAAGCTTTCTTT. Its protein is CASSWGPTQNTEAFF.